One and the same sample provided the 6 T cell receptor beta chains below, sequenced in a study of cytomegalovirus exposure and HLA in healthy donors. Vbeta (60) and Jbeta (13) primers were used in the PCR. Assay used: immunoSEQ multiplex PCR; TCRdb lists only in-frame clones, some missing. The sample shows some 190,000 clones, about 77% of them seen only once. Sample: PBMCs. Source of these receptors: a woman aged 30 to 39 in good health and CMV-seropositive.

This chain links TRBV30 with TRBJ2-4; D remains ambiguous. Trimming left V 4 bases short and J 5 bases short, with 6 bases between. This CDR3 has 11 residues. Per germline, CDR1 GTSNPN and CDR2 SVGIG (reference sequence). The CDR3 sequence: CAWKLENIQYF. The CDR3 DNA reads TGTGCCTGGAAACTGGAAAACATTCAGTACTTC. Complete variable domain (other parts from reference TRBV30 and TRBJ2-4): SQTIHQWPATLVQPVGSPLSLECTVEGTSNPNLYWYRQAAGRGLQLLFYSVGIGQISSEVPQNLSASRPQDRQFILSSKKLLLSDSGFYLCAWKLENIQYFGAGTRLSVL.

This CDR3 reads CAWREQGGTGELFF. Written as DNA, the CDR3 is TGTGCCTGGAGGGAACAGGGGGGGACCGGGGAGCTGTTTTTT. This chain joins TRBV30 and TRBJ2-2; D is perhaps TRBD1 (8 bases). Germline-derived CDR1 and CDR2 are GTSNPN and SVGIG (reference sequence). V lost 3 bases, J lost 5 bases, and 13 bases lay in between. The CDR3 is made up of 14 amino acids.

The chain recombines TRBV27 with TRBJ2-2; the D is unclear. The CDR3 loop spans 14 amino acids. CDR1 is MNHEY and CDR2 is SMNVEV in the germline V gene (reference sequence). Trimming took 7 bases from V and 1 from J, leaving 10 bases between them. CDR3 nucleotides: TGTGCCAGCAAACCACACATGAACACCGGGGAGCTGTTTTTT. This codes for CASKPHMNTGELFF.

This clone was picked up one time. This sequence joins TRBV7-2 and TRBJ2-1, with D unclear. V dropped 1 base and J dropped 5 bases, with 9 bases sitting between them. The length of the CDR3 is 14 residues. From germline, CDR1 is SGHTA and CDR2 FQGNSA. This CDR3 reads CASSLGHVNNEQFF. DNA for the CDR3: TGTGCCAGCAGCTTAGGACACGTAAACAATGAGCAGTTCTTC.

The chain joins TRBV4-3 to TRBJ1-1, with TRBD1 matching over 7 bases. The CDR3 extends over 14 amino acids. With V trimmed by 2 bases and J by 2 bases, 2 bases remained unmatched. Looked up from germline, CDR1 is LGHNA and CDR2 is YSLEER. The chain's CDR3 is CASSQRQGNTEAFF. The CDR3 nucleotides read TGCGCCAGCAGCCAAAGACAGGGAAACACTGAAGCTTTCTTT.

This clone was detected only a few times. The CDR3 DNA sequence: TGCGCCAGCAGCCAAGAGGGGGCTCGTACCGGGGAGCTGTTTTTT. It translates to CASSQEGARTGELFF. The rearrangement links TRBV4-3 to TRBJ2-2, with TRBD1 as a possible D gene (6 bases). V was clipped by 0 bases and J by 5 bases, with 10 bases between them. The germline V gene encodes CDR1 LGHNA and CDR2 YSLEER. The CDR3 has 15 residues.